The T cell receptor (beta chain) under discussion was sequenced for a study of blood T cell repertoires in COVID-19 (dated by TCRdb to 2020 to 2021). Background on the whole study: The collaborator samples originated in the United States, Italy and Spain and spanned the acute and convalescent phases of COVID-19. Deeply sampled blood TCRbeta repertoires from subjects exposed to, actively infected with, or recovered from COVID-19 were included in the dataset. The repertoires were released in a freely available public database meant as a resource for research on the immune response to SARS-CoV-2. The prospective study material was composed of cDNA or gDNA derived from T cells, B-cell-depleted T cells, or PBMCs. Samples came from the ongoing ImmuneRACE study (first 160 participants) plus 1,254 subjects from 6 global collaborators. Where HLA class I and class II types were available, the types were taken from metadata supplied by the sample provider, not from assay-based typing. Nearly every sample came with metadata listing a de-identified subject ID, COVID-19 status, age in years and sex. What the authors observed across the whole study: How much clinical and demographic metadata was included differed by source and by participant, and the metadata was provided uncurated.

The immunoSEQ Assay, a bias-controlled multiplex PCR, was used to amplify TCRbeta CDR3 regions from genomic DNA. The study's own analysis went as follows. Within the assay, amplification of reference gene primers was used to estimate how many nucleated cells each sample contained. To quantify the absolute abundance of each unique TCRbeta CDR3 rearrangement, sequence reads were collapsed and filtered. Productive Simpson clonality was computed per sample as the square root of Simpson's diversity index over productive rearrangements. TCRdb took this table from immuneACCESS and kept in-frame rearrangements with V and J called. Such tables lack part of the clones; where checked against another copy, unresolved V genes explain under half of the gap, and the rest is unexplained. The V and J calls and clone size come from that table; D and trimming were worked out from the DNA. Here the sample has about 230,000 clones; about 90% occur a single time. Clones ranked in the top ten supply under 3.5% of the sample.

The cysteine opens and the phenylalanine closes a CDR3 of 12 amino acids. The retained sequence is limited to the CDR3, 36 bases, with the frame set at the first base. Deletion took 3 bases off V and 2 bases off J, with a span of 4 bases between the germline ends. Sequences SGHNT (CDR1) and YYREEE (CDR2) are obtained from the germline V gene (reference sequence). In Seattle, one collaborating source enrolled patients while the infection was active and tracked those patients longitudinally over the course of disease. Collaborating institutions collected whole blood in K2EDTA tubes following their own protocols. For TCRbeta analysis, collaborators shipped samples in one of three forms: frozen whole blood, isolated PBMCs, or DNA extracted from either of those sample types. Details on this clone: No antigen is known for it. The input lacks base qualities; no much larger clone sits a single base away.

What was sequenced was peripheral blood. Here the chain combines TRBV5-4 and TRBJ2-3; no confident D gene assignment can be made. The receptor was isolated from a man younger than 40 with COVID-19, enrolled during active disease. The CDR3 region: CASSSFTDTQYF. The sequenced DNA: TGTGCCAGCAGCTCCTTCACAGATACGCAGTATTTT.